The 3 T cell receptor beta chains below all came from one sample that was sequenced in a study of control samples from healthy donors and cancer patients. Sequencing used immunoSEQ multiplex PCR; TCRdb keeps in-frame clones, though not all of them. The table has tens of thousands of clones, 90% to 95% seen once. The specimen was blood. Receptor source: a man aged 45-65 years in good health.

The genes are TRBV6-5 and TRBJ1-5; D remains unclear. Germline CDR1 MNHEY, CDR2 SVGAGI. V was shortened by 2 bases and J by 1 base, with 6 bases between the two germline ends. This CDR3 has 14 residues. CDR3 residues: CASSYRRSNQPQHF. The CDR3 DNA sequence: TGTGCCAGCAGTTACCGGAGGAGCAATCAGCCCCAGCATTTT.

The CDR3 sequence: CASGLVQGQGPQHF. The DNA for the CDR3 is TGTGCTAGTGGTTTGGTACAGGGGCAAGGGCCCCAGCATTTT. The chain uses TRBV12-5 and TRBJ1-5; 7 bases match TRBD1. This CDR3 has 14 amino acids. Looked up from germline, CDR1 is LGHNT and CDR2 is FRNRAP. The trim removed 0 bases at V and 9 bases at J, leaving 5 bases unmatched.

This rearrangement joins TRBV25-1 to TRBJ2-1; TRBD2 matches 11 bases. Trimming removed 4 bases from V and 5 bases from J; junction bases left unmatched: 4. This CDR3 is 15 amino acids long. The V gene's germline CDR1 is MGHDK and CDR2 SYGVNS. The CDR3 region is CASSARGLADNEQFF. In DNA form, the CDR3 reads TGTGCCAGCAGTGCAAGGGGACTAGCGGACAATGAGCAGTTCTTC. Full variable domain (outside the CDR3, taken from reference TRBV25-1 and TRBJ2-1): EADIYQTPRYLVIGTGKKITLECSQTMGHDKMYWYQQDPGMELHLIHYSYGVNSTEKGDLSSESTVSRIRTEHFPLTLESARPSHTSQYLCASSARGLADNEQFFGPGTRLTVL.